One sample yielded the 8 T cell receptor beta chains listed below, sequenced in a study of OX40 agonist ivuxolimab in advanced cancers. Clones were read by immunoSEQ multiplex PCR, and TCRdb kept only the in-frame ones, dropping some. The table records about 54,000 clones, around 90% of them present only once. The material was CD4+ or CD8+ T cells sorted from blood, obtained in a trial of the OX40 agonist ivuxolimab. These receptors were obtained from an adult with an advanced solid tumor such as melanoma, head and neck, liver or kidney cancer.

V and J are TRBV4-3 and TRBJ2-7; 7 bases agree with TRBD2. Germline V gene lookup returns CDR1 LGHNA and CDR2 YSLEER. The trim removed 0 bases at V and 2 bases at J, leaving 7 bases unmatched. The CDR3 runs 16 residues. CDR3 DNA sequence: TGCGCCAGCAGCCAAGATCAGGGACTACCTGCCTACGAGCAGTACTTC. Residues: CASSQDQGLPAYEQYF.

The rearrangement joins TRBV19 to TRBJ2-3; the D gene is possibly TRBD2 (5 bases). V gave up 5 bases and J gave up 3 bases, with 15 bases separating them. The CDR3 is 15 amino acids. In germline, CDR1 is LNHDA, CDR2 SQIVND (reference sequence). CDR3 residues: CASSAREGRTDTQYF. Written as DNA, the CDR3 is TGTGCCAGTAGTGCCCGGGAAGGCCGTACAGATACGCAGTATTTT.

The chain uses TRBV7-3 and TRBJ2-7, with 10 bases aligning to TRBD2. CDR3 length: 15 residues. Germline CDR1 is SGHTA and CDR2 is FQGTGA. After removal of 2 bases from V and 2 bases from J, the junction contained 3 bases not matched to a gene. The CDR3 DNA reads TGTGCCAGCAGCTTACTAGCGGGAGACCCCTACGAGCAGTACTTC. Its protein is CASSLLAGDPYEQYF.

This sequence joins TRBV4-2 and TRBJ2-7; 9 nucleotides line up with TRBD2. Germline CDR1 is LGHNA and CDR2 is YNFKEQ. The CDR3 runs 16 residues. V gave up 1 base and J gave up 3 bases; unmatched junction bases: 7. CDR3 protein: CASSQAAGGTIYEQYF. CDR3 bases: TGTGCCAGCAGCCAAGCGGCGGGGGGGACAATCTACGAGCAGTACTTC.

The chain employs TRBV2 and TRBJ1-2; D is perhaps TRBD1 (5 bases). This CDR3 is built from 14 residues. V was pared by 1 base and J by 5 bases, with 11 bases between. Germline V gene sequence: CDR1 SNHLY, CDR2 FYNNEI. CDR3 residues: CASSEGGNRYGYTF. The CDR3 DNA sequence: TGTGCCAGCAGTGAAGGGGGGAATAGATATGGCTACACCTTC.

This clone was counted a few times. The J gene is TRBJ2-1, the V gene TRBV7-3; no clear D. CDR1 and CDR2 (germline): SGHTA, FQGTGA. With 3 bases removed from V and 2 bases from J, the gap between germline ends came to 20 bases. The CDR3 totals 18 residues. CDR3 loop: CASSLNSFRISPYNEQFF. DNA for the CDR3: TGTGCCAGCAGCTTGAACAGCTTCAGGATATCGCCCTACAATGAGCAGTTCTTC.

This clone was found a few times. This rearrangement joins TRBV7-9 to TRBJ2-7, with TRBD1 as a possible D gene (5 bases). V was trimmed by 5 bases and J by 1 base, leaving 18 bases between them. The CDR3 runs 16 residues. Germline V lookup: CDR1 SEHNR, CDR2 FQNEAQ (reference sequence). The CDR3 sequence is CASSHNYEDSSYEQYF. CDR3 coding DNA: TGTGCCAGCAGCCACAACTACGAAGACAGTTCCTACGAGCAGTACTTC.

The table lists this clone with a few counts. The V call is TRBV13, the J call TRBJ1-1, with D uncertain. The CDR3 consists of 12 residues. Germline CDR1 is PRHDT and CDR2 is FYEKMQ (reference sequence). Trimming removed 5 bases at V and 4 bases at J, with 8 bases between. The CDR3 DNA reads TGTGCCAGCAGCGAGGGAGGCACTGAAGCTTTCTTT. It specifies CASSEGGTEAFF.